The source of this T cell receptor beta chain is a study of Ad26.COV2.S vaccination and SARS-CoV-2 variants. Documented treatment: some 20 received Ad26.COV2.S at low or high dose, single or two shots; about 5 received placebo; per-sample allocation not given. Repertoires come from day 63 after the first vaccine or placebo injection. The repertoire was sequenced with immunoSEQ multiplex PCR; TCRdb's copy has only in-frame clones and lacks some. The sample records about 470,000 clones, 80% to 95% being singletons. The TCR originated in a person aged 18-60 years who received the Ad26.COV2.S COVID-19 vaccine or a placebo. The sample was peripheral blood, taken in a trial of Ad26.COV2.S vaccine versus placebo.

CDR3 in amino acids: CASSVGTSGNDEQFF. CDR3 nucleotide sequence: TGTGCCAGCAGCGTAGGAACTAGCGGGAACGATGAGCAGTTCTTC. This rearrangement joins TRBV9 to TRBJ2-1, with TRBD2 matching 10 bases. The CDR3 totals 15 residues. J was trimmed by 8 bases and V by 0 bases; bases with no gene match: 5. The germline V gene encodes CDR1 SGDLS and CDR2 YYNGEE.